These T cell receptor beta chains were read from a single sample in a study of blood T cell repertoires in COVID-19. Assay used: immunoSEQ multiplex PCR; TCRdb lists only in-frame clones, some missing. The sample shows approximately 89,000 clones, around 94% of them seen only once. Input material: peripheral blood. The receptors stem from a woman aged 60-70 years with active COVID-19. The CDR3 runs from the conserved cysteine through the conserved F or W. Only part of the rows carry a size: once, few, many, or a class if the clone is expanded.

cdr3_aa: CASSPGLAGSSYTQYF
j_call: TRBJ2-3
clone_size: NA
v_call: TRBV5-1

cdr3_aa: CASSSRGPTNEKLFF
j_call: TRBJ1-4
clone_size: few
v_call: TRBV7-6

cdr3_aa: CASSGGSGRTDTQYF
j_call: TRBJ2-3
clone_size: NA
v_call: TRBV5-1

cdr3_aa: CASSKAGQDGELFF
j_call: TRBJ2-2
clone_size: once
v_call: TRBV7-9

cdr3_aa: CASSIDLSQGAQTEAFF
j_call: TRBJ1-1
clone_size: NA
v_call: TRBV19

cdr3_aa: CASSLGALGETQYF
j_call: TRBJ2-5
clone_size: NA
v_call: TRBV6-2/TRBV6-3

cdr3_aa: CATTPGQRREKLFF
j_call: TRBJ1-4
clone_size: NA
v_call: TRBV6-5

cdr3_aa: CASSSRDSWNYGYTF
j_call: TRBJ1-2
clone_size: NA
v_call: TRBV5-6

cdr3_aa: CASSRFGQPYNEQFF
j_call: TRBJ2-1
clone_size: once
v_call: TRBV21-1

cdr3_aa: CAWGAKGALFYSNQPQHF
j_call: TRBJ1-5
clone_size: NA
v_call: TRBV30

cdr3_aa: CASSQEGQGIPLYEQYF
j_call: TRBJ2-7
clone_size: NA
v_call: TRBV3-1/TRBV3-2

cdr3_aa: CASSPGGLAGTETQYF
j_call: TRBJ2-5
clone_size: NA
v_call: TRBV5-4

cdr3_aa: CASSKKPPGERYETQYF
j_call: TRBJ2-5
clone_size: NA
v_call: TRBV6-2/TRBV6-3

cdr3_aa: CASSLQGGGDSPLHF
j_call: TRBJ1-6
clone_size: NA
v_call: TRBV7-2

cdr3_aa: CASSAEAGGSYEQYF
j_call: TRBJ2-7
clone_size: NA
v_call: TRBV5-4

cdr3_aa: CASSQDWGTRPGELFF
j_call: TRBJ2-2
clone_size: NA
v_call: TRBV4-3

cdr3_aa: CAWSEGGLHF
j_call: TRBJ1-1
clone_size: once
v_call: TRBV30

cdr3_aa: CASKEHPGQPQHF
j_call: TRBJ1-5
clone_size: NA
v_call: TRBV28